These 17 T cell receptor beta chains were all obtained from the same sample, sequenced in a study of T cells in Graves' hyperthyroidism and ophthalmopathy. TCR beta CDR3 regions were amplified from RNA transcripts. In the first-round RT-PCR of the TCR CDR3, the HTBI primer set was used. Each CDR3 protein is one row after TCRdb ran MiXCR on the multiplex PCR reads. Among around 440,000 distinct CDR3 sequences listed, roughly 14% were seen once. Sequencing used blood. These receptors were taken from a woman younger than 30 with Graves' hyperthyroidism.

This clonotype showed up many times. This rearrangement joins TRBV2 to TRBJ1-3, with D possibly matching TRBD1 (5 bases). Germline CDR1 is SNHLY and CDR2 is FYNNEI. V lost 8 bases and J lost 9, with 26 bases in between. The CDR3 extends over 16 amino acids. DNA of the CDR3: TGTGCCAGCCAAGCGGCTAGGGGCCGAGGGGAGAGCACCATATATTTT. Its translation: CASQAARGRGESTIYF.

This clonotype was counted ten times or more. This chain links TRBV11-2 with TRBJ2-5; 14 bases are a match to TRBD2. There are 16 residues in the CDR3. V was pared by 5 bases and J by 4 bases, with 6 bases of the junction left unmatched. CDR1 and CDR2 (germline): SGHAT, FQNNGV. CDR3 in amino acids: CASSMGLAGVGETQYF. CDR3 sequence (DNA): TGTGCCAGCAGCATGGGACTAGCGGGAGTCGGAGAGACCCAGTACTTC. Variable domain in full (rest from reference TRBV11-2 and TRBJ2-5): EAGVAQSPRYKIIEKRQSVAFWCNPISGHATLYWYQQILGQGPKLLIQFQNNGVVDDSQLPKDRFSAERLKGVDSTLKIQPAKLEDSAVYLCASSMGLAGVGETQYFGPGTRLLVL.

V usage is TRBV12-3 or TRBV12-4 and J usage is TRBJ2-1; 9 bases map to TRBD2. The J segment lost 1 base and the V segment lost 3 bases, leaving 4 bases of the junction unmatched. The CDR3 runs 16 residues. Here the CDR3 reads CASSFLSGGSYNEQFF. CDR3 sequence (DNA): TGTGCCAGCAGTTTTCTTAGCGGGGGTTCCTACAATGAGCAGTTCTTC.

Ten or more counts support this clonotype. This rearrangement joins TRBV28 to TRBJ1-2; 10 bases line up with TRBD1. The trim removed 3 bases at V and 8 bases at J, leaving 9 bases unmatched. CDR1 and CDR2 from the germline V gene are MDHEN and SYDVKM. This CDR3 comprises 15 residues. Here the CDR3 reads CASSFRQGAQDGYTF. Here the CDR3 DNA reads TGTGCCAGCAGTTTTAGACAGGGGGCGCAGGACGGCTACACCTTC.

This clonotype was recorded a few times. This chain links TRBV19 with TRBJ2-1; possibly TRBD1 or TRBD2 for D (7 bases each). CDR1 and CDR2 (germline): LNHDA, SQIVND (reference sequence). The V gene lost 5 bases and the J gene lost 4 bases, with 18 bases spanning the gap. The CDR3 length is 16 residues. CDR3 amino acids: CASSSAGGVPYNEQFF. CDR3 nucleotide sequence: TGTGCCAGTAGTTCTGCAGGGGGGGTGCCATACAATGAGCAGTTCTTC. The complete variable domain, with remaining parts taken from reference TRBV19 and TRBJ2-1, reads DGGITQSPKYLFRKEGQNVTLSCEQNLNHDAMYWYRQDPGQGLRLIYYSQIVNDFQKGDIAEGYSVSREKKESFPLTVTSAQKNPTAFYLCASSSAGGVPYNEQFFGPGTRLTVL.

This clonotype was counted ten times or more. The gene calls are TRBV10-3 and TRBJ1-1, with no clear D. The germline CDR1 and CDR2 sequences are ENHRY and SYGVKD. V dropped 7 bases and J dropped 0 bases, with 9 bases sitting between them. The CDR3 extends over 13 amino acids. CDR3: CAITGAMNTEAFF. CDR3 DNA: TGTGCCATCACAGGCGCTATGAACACTGAAGCTTTCTTT.

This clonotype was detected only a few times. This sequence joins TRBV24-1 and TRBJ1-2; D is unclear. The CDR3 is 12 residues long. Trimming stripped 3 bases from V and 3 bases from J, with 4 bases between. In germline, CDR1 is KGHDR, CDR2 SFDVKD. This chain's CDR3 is CATSDADYGYTF. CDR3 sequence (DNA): TGTGCCACCAGTGATGCCGACTATGGCTACACCTTC.

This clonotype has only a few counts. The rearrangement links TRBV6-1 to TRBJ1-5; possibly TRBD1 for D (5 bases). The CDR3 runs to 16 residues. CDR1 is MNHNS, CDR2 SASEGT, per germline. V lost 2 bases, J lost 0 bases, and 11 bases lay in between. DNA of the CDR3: TGTGCCAGCAGTGAAAGGGGTCAGTTTAGCAATCAGCCCCAGCATTTT. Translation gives CASSERGQFSNQPQHF.

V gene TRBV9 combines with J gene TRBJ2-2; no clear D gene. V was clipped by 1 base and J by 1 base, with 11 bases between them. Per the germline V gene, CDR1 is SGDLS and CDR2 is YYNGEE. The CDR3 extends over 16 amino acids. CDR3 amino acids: CASSVNSDQNTGELFF. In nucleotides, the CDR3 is TGTGCCAGCAGCGTAAATTCCGACCAGAACACCGGGGAGCTGTTTTTT. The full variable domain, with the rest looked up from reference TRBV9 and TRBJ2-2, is DSGVTQTPKHLITATGQRVTLRCSPRSGDLSVYWYQQSLDQGLQFLIQYYNGEERAKGNILERFSAQQFPDLHSELNLSSLELGDSALYFCASSVNSDQNTGELFFGEGSRLTVL.

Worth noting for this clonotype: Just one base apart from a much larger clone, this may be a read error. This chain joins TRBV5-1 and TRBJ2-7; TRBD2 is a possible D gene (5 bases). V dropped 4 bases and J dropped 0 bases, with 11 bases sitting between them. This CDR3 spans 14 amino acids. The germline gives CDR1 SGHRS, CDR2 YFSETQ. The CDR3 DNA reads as TGCGCCAGCAGCCCCTTGAGCGGCTCCTACGAGCAGTACTTC. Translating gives CASSPLSGSYEQYF.

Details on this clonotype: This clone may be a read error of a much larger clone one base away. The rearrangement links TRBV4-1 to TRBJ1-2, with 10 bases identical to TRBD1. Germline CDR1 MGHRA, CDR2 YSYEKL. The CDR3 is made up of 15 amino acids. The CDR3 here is CANSRSRTGGDGYTF. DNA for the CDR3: TGCGCCAACAGCCGCTCAAGGACAGGGGGGGACGGCTACACCTTC.

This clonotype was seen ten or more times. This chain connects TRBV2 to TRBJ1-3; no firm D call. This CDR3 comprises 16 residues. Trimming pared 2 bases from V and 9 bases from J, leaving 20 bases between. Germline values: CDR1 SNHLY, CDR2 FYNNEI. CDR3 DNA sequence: TGTGCCAGCAGTGAATATCGACCAGGCGTAGTTGGCACCATATATTTT. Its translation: CASSEYRPGVVGTIYF.

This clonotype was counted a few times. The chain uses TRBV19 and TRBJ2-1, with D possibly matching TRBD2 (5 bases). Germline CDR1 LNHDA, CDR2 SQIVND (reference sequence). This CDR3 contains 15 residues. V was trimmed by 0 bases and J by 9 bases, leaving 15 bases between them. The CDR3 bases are TGTGCCAGTAGTATAGACGGGAACGCAGTGGGTGAGCAGTTCTTC. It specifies CASSIDGNAVGEQFF. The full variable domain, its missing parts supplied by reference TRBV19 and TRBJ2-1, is DGGITQSPKYLFRKEGQNVTLSCEQNLNHDAMYWYRQDPGQGLRLIYYSQIVNDFQKGDIAEGYSVSREKKESFPLTVTSAQKNPTAFYLCASSIDGNAVGEQFFGPGTRLTVL.

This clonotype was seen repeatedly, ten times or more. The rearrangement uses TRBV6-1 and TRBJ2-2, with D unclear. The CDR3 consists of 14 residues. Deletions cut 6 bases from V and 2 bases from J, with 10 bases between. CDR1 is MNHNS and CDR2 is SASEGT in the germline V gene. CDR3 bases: TGTGCCAGCAGGCGCAAGGGAAACACCGGGGAGCTGTTTTTT. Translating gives CASRRKGNTGELFF.

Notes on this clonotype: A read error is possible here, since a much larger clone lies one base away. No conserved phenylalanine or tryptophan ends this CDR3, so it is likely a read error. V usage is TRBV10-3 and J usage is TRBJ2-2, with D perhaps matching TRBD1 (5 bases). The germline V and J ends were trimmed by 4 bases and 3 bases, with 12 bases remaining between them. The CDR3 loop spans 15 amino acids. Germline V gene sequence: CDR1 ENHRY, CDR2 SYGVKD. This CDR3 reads CAISGQGLDTGELFS. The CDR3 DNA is TGTGCCATCAGTGGGCAGGGTTTGGACACCGGGGAGCTGTTTTCT.

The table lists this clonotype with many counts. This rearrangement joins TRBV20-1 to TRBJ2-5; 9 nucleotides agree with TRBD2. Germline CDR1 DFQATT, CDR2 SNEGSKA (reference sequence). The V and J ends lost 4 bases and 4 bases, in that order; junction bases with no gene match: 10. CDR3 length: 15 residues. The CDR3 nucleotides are TGCAGTGCTATCCTTAGCGGGGGCCGGGGAGAGACCCAGTACTTC. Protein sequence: CSAILSGGRGETQYF.

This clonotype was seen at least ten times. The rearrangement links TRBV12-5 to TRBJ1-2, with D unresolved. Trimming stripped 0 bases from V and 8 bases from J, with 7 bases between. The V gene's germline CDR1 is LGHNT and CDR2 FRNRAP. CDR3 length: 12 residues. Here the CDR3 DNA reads TGTGCTAGTGGTTTGGTGCGGGGAGGCTACACCTTC. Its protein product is CASGLVRGGYTF.